The present TCR beta chain was sequenced within a study of identifying expanded T cells in peripheral blood. Whole-study results and caveats: About 1.2 clones differed between technical replicates, versus about 17 and 20 over time. Across healthy donors, higher total template counts meant significantly greater approximately two-week count variance.

For this clone: Antigen specificity is unknown.

No infections or other immune events were documented during collection. The table came from immunoSEQ multiplex PCR; TCRdb's copy has only in-frame clones and leaves some out. The table lists 100,000 to 150,000 clones, roughly 90% of them singletons. Per germline, CDR1 MDHEN and CDR2 SYDVKM. This CDR3 has 12 amino acids. The V end was cut by 11 bases, the J end by 3 bases, with 13 bases between. This clonotype was obtained from a person aged 18-70 years in good health. Sequencing was performed on blood. The V gene is TRBV28, the J gene TRBJ1-2; the D gene is possibly TRBD1 (5 bases). The CDR3 nucleotides read TGTGCCGCGGGGGAAAGGGACTATGGCTACACCTTC. It codes for CAAGERDYGYTF.